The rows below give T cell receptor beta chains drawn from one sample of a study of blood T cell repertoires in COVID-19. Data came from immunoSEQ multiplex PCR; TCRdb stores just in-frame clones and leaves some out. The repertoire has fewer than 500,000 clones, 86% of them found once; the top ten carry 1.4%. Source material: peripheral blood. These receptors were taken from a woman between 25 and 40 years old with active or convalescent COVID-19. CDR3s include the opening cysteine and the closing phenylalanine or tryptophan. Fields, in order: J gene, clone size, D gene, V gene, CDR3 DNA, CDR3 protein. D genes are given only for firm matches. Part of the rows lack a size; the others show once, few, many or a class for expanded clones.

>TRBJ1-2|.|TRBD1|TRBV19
TGTGCCAGTAGTGGCCGACAGGGTTTGTATGGCTACACCTTC
CASSGRQGLYGYTF
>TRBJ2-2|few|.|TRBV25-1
TGTGCCAGCAGTGAACCACAGGACACCGGGGAGCTGTTTTTT
CASSEPQDTGELFF
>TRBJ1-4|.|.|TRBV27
TGTGCCAGCAGCGACCGGGGTCAGTATGGGCAACTGTTTTTT
CASSDRGQYGQLFF
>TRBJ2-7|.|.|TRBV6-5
TGTGCCAGCAGTTACCCTTCTGCAGGGACATACGAGCAGTACTTC
CASSYPSAGTYEQYF
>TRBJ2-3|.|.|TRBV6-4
TGTGCCAGCAGTGACTCTGCTAGCGGCACAGATACGCAGTATTTT
CASSDSASGTDTQYF
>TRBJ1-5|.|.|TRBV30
TGTGCCTGGAGCCTTTCAGGGGGCAATCAGCCCCAGCATTTT
CAWSLSGGNQPQHF
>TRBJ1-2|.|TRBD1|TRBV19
TGTGCCAGTAGGCCGAGACAGGGGGCTGGCTATGGCTACACCTTC
CASRPRQGAGYGYTF
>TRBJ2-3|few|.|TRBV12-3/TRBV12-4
TGTGCCAGCAGTTTTGGACAGACTACGCAGTATTTT
CASSFGQTTQYF
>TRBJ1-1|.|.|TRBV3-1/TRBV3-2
TGTGCCAGCAGCCTCGTGGGGGCGGACACTGAAGCTTTCTTT
CASSLVGADTEAFF
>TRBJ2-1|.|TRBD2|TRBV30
TGTGCCTGGAGCAAAGAGGCGAGCGGGAGGGTCGCCAATGAGCAGTTCTTC
CAWSKEASGRVANEQFF
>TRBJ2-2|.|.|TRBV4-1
TGCGCCAGCAGCCAAGGCGTGACAGCCACCGGGGAGCTGTTTTTT
CASSQGVTATGELFF
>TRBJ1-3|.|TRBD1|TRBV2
TGTGCCAGCAGGGTGGACAGGGCTGGAAACACCATATATTTT
CASRVDRAGNTIYF
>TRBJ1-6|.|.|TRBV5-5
TGTGCCAGCAGCTTGGACTCCGTTGAGGAAGCCTATTCACCCCTCCACTTT
CASSLDSVEEAYSPLHF
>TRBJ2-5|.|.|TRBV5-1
TGCGCCAGCAGCTTCAGGGGACTAAGACATTCCCAAGAGACCCAGTACTTC
CASSFRGLRHSQETQYF
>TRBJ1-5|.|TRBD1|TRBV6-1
TGTGCCAGCAGTGAAGGACAGGGTAAGAAAGGGAATCAGCCCCAGCATTTT
CASSEGQGKKGNQPQHF
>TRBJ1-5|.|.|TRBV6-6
TGTGCCAGCAGTTACTCGACAGCTAATCAGCCCCAGCATTTT
CASSYSTANQPQHF
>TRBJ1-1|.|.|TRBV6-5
TGTGCCAGCAGTTCCCAGACACCGAACACTGAGGCTTTCTTT
CASSSQTPNTEAFF
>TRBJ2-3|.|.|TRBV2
TGTGCCAGCAATGCGGGACCAGATACGCAGTATTTT
CASNAGPDTQYF
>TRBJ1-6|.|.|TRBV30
TGTGCCTGGAGTGTACGGGGGGAAAATTCACCCCTCCACTTT
CAWSVRGENSPLHF
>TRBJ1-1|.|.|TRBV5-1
TGCGCCAGCAGCTTGGGCAGGAACACTGAAGCTTTCTTT
CASSLGRNTEAFF
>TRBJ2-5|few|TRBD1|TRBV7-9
TGTGCCAGCAGCCCCGGGACAGGGGGCCAAGAGACCCAGTACTTC
CASSPGTGGQETQYF
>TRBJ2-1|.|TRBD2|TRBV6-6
TGTGCCAGCAGTTACTCACCAGCGGGGACGTACAATGAGCAGTTCTTC
CASSYSPAGTYNEQFF
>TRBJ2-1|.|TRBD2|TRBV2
TGTGCCAGCAGGGACGGGACTAGCGGCTACAATGAGCAGTTCTTC
CASRDGTSGYNEQFF
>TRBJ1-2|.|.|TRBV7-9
TGTGCCAGCAGCTTAGGGCCCCAGGGAGGCTACACCTTC
CASSLGPQGGYTF
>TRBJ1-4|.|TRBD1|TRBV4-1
TGCGCCAGCAGCCAAGACAGGGGGCGAGGTGAAAAACTGTTTTTT
CASSQDRGRGEKLFF
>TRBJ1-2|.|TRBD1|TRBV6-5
TGTGCCAGCAGCATCGACAGGGGGCGGTGGGTTGGCTACACCTTC
CASSIDRGRWVGYTF